The 22 T cell receptor beta chains below come from one sample, sequenced in a study of blood T cell repertoires in COVID-19. Repertoires were generated with immunoSEQ multiplex PCR, while TCRdb's copy carries only in-frame clones and drops some. The sample gives around 20,000 clones, 85% to 90% of which show up once; roughly 17% is in the top ten. Sequencing was carried out using peripheral blood. Receptor source: a man aged 65 to 85 with acute or convalescent COVID-19.

This clone was seen once. The rearrangement joins TRBV6-2 or TRBV6-3 to TRBJ2-3; unclear D gene. Germline lookup yields CDR1 MNHEY and CDR2 SVGEGT. V lost 2 bases and J lost 5, with 8 bases in between. This CDR3 comprises 13 residues. CDR3 nucleotide sequence: TGTGCCAGCAGTTACCTTCGGGTAGATACGCAGTATTTT. Its translation is CASSYLRVDTQYF.

This chain uses TRBV6-2 or TRBV6-3 with TRBJ2-3; perhaps TRBD2 as D (6 bases). The V end lost 4 bases, the J end lost 3 bases, and 11 bases lay between the germline ends. CDR1 and CDR2 from the germline V gene are MNHEY and SVGEGT. CDR3 length: 14 residues. CDR3 sequence: CASSSQAGTDTQYF. The CDR3 DNA follows: TGTGCCAGCAGTTCGCAGGCGGGGACAGATACGCAGTATTTT.

The rearrangement links TRBV12-5 to TRBJ1-5, with TRBD1 identical over 11 bases. The CDR3 covers 17 residues. Germline lookup yields CDR1 LGHNT and CDR2 FRNRAP. Germline trimming cut 7 bases from V and 6 bases from J; bases unmatched to any gene: 14. CDR3 sequence (DNA): TGTGCTAGTGTGCCGGGACAGGGGGGTGTTGCTTTTCAGCCCCAGCATTTT. Translation gives CASVPGQGGVAFQPQHF.

The chain recombines TRBV27 with TRBJ1-2; TRBD1 might be the D (5 bases). The CDR3 covers 14 residues. CDR1 is MNHEY and CDR2 is SMNVEV in the germline V gene (reference sequence). Trimming took off 8 bases at V and 1 base at J, with 14 bases between the two ends. The CDR3 DNA follows: TGTGCCAGCTCCAGGGATGGAGTTAACTATGGCTACACCTTC. It specifies CASSRDGVNYGYTF.

V is TRBV20-1 and J is TRBJ2-3; 7 nucleotides align to TRBD1. V shed 3 bases and J 6 bases; nucleotides not matched to a gene: 0. CDR1 is DFQATT, CDR2 SNEGSKA, per germline (reference sequence). The CDR3 has 11 amino acids. DNA for the CDR3: TGCAGTGCTAGCAGGGGGGATACGCAGTATTTT. It codes for CSASRGDTQYF.

This clone appeared a single time. J is TRBJ2-2 and V is TRBV19; 9 nucleotides match TRBD1. Germline trimming cut 7 bases from V and 7 bases from J; bases unmatched to any gene: 10. The germline V gene has CDR1 LNHDA and CDR2 SQIVND (reference sequence). The CDR3 is made up of 15 amino acids. The CDR3 sequence: CASTVQGANGGELFF. CDR3 coding DNA: TGTGCCAGTACCGTACAGGGGGCCAACGGCGGGGAGCTGTTTTTT.

The V gene is TRBV7-8, the J gene TRBJ1-1, with D possibly matching TRBD1 (6 bases). Germline CDR1 reads SGHVS; CDR2 reads FQNEAQ. This CDR3 has 15 residues. V lost 5 bases and J lost 1, with 14 bases in between. The CDR3 DNA reads as TGTGCCAGCAGCACGACGTTAGGGGGGAACACTGAAGCTTTCTTT. It yields the protein CASSTTLGGNTEAFF.

The chain combines TRBV24-1 with TRBJ1-5; a possible D gene is TRBD1 (5 bases). The CDR3 has 15 residues. Between the trimmed V and J ends, which lost 5 bases and 8 bases, there was a span of 18 bases. Germline-derived CDR1 and CDR2 are KGHDR and SFDVKD. The CDR3 nucleotides are TGTGCCACCAGTGGCCCGGGCCAGGGAGGAGAGCCCCAGCATTTT. Encoded protein: CATSGPGQGGEPQHF.

This clone was picked up one time. The chain uses TRBV20-1 and TRBJ2-7, with unresolved D. V was shortened by 0 bases and J by 2 bases, with 2 bases between the two germline ends. The germline gives CDR1 DFQATT, CDR2 SNEGSKA (reference sequence). This CDR3 region has 11 residues. CDR3: CSARDAYEQYF. CDR3 nucleotides: TGCAGTGCTAGAGACGCCTACGAGCAGTACTTC.

The rearrangement joins TRBV3-1 (or the pseudogene TRBV3-2) to TRBJ2-3, with 8 positions matching TRBD2. Losses at the gene ends were 1 base for V and 4 bases for J; bases not matched to a gene: 7. The CDR3 extends over 16 amino acids. Germline lookup yields CDR1 LGHDT and CDR2 YNNKEL (reference sequence). CDR3 coding DNA: TGTGCCAGCAGCCAAGCAGGGAGCGGGAGCGCAGATACGCAGTATTTT. As protein: CASSQAGSGSADTQYF.

As to this clone: The CDR3 carries no conserved terminal phenylalanine or tryptophan, so it likely arises from a read error. The limits of the CDR3 on the DNA are not certain, so only TCRdb's listed CDR3 is given. The chain combines TRBV6-5 with TRBJ2-3; whether TRBD2, the table's D call, matches the DNA was not checked. Germline V CDR1 and CDR2: MNHEY, SVGAGI. The CDR3 spans 13 residues, counting both ends. CDR3 amino acids: CASSYSAASRAGG.

The chain is built from TRBV28 and TRBJ1-5; 8 bases are shared with TRBD1. In germline, CDR1 is MDHEN, CDR2 SYDVKM. This CDR3 comprises 16 residues. Losses at the gene ends were 5 bases for V and 2 bases for J; bases not matched to a gene: 8. CDR3 protein: CASSGLGQGRNQPQHF. CDR3 sequence (DNA): TGTGCCAGCAGTGGCCTAGGACAGGGACGCAATCAGCCCCAGCATTTT.

This chain uses TRBV21-1 with TRBJ2-7; TRBD1 is the table's D call and was not checked against the DNA. TRBV21-1 is reported as a pseudogene. This CDR3 has 13 amino acids. The CDR3: CARDLTGGDEQYF. CDR3 nucleotide sequence: TGTGCCCGTGATCTTACAGGGGGCGACGAGCAGTACTTC.

This chain connects TRBV5-1 to TRBJ1-5; maybe TRBD1 (5 bases). CDR1 is SGHRS and CDR2 is YFSETQ in the germline V gene. CDR3 length equals 16 residues. Trimming took 0 bases from V and 5 from J, leaving 15 bases between them. The chain's CDR3 is CASSLGTGGRDQPQHF. CDR3 nucleotide sequence: TGCGCCAGCAGCTTGGGGACGGGGGGACGGGATCAGCCCCAGCATTTT.

The chain combines TRBV19 with TRBJ1-1; perhaps TRBD1 as D (5 bases). The CDR3 runs 16 residues. Trimming removed 4 bases at V and 4 bases at J, with 19 bases between. Germline V gene sequence: CDR1 LNHDA, CDR2 SQIVND (reference sequence). In DNA, the CDR3 is TGTGCCAGTAGTAACACGGGACTTAGGGGTATCACTGAAGCTTTCTTT. Translating it yields CASSNTGLRGITEAFF.

The chain has TRBV19 and TRBJ1-2; TRBD1 agrees at 9 bases. V lost 1 base to trimming and J lost 7 bases; unmatched junction nucleotides: 13. The CDR3 has 17 amino acids. Germline-derived CDR1 and CDR2 are LNHDA and SQIVND (reference sequence). CDR3 in DNA: TGTGCCAGTAGTATAGGGGACAGGGTATCATTCTTGAGTGGCTACACCTTC. This encodes CASSIGDRVSFLSGYTF.

This clone occurred a few times. The chain carries TRBV5-1 and TRBJ2-7; perhaps TRBD1 as D (6 bases). Germline V lookup: CDR1 SGHRS, CDR2 YFSETQ. V lost 0 bases and J lost 3, with 10 bases in between. The CDR3 is 14 residues long. CDR3 loop: CASSLAGDNYEQYF. CDR3 nucleotide sequence: TGCGCCAGCAGCTTGGCCGGGGACAACTACGAGCAGTACTTC.

The chain is built from TRBV19 and TRBJ1-5; D gene unclear. The CDR3 length is 13 residues. Germline CDR1 and CDR2: LNHDA and SQIVND (reference sequence). V was pared by 8 bases and J by 3 bases, with 11 bases between. CDR3 sequence: CASRSLSNQPQHF. The CDR3 region has the DNA TGTGCCAGTCGGAGCCTTTCCAATCAGCCCCAGCATTTT.

CDR3: CASRGTSGRRGETQYF. CDR3 coding DNA: TGTGCCAGCAGAGGGACTAGCGGGAGGCGGGGGGAGACCCAGTACTTC. The chain joins TRBV28 to TRBJ2-5; 15 bases map to TRBD2. Germline CDR1 and CDR2: MDHEN and SYDVKM. J gave up 5 bases and V 6 bases, and 7 bases lay outside the gene matches. The CDR3 is 16 residues long.

This clone was counted a few times. The V call is TRBV9, the J call TRBJ1-2, with D possibly TRBD1 on 6 matching bases. CDR1 is SGDLS and CDR2 is YYNGEE in the germline V gene. V lost 0 bases, J lost 8 bases, and 11 bases lay in between. This CDR3 spans 13 amino acids. CDR3 loop: CASSVDGGRGYTF. The CDR3 nucleotides read TGTGCCAGCAGCGTAGACGGGGGGCGAGGCTACACCTTC.

A few counts support this clone. The rearrangement links TRBV7-9 to TRBJ2-2; 15 bases are shared with TRBD2. The CDR3 has 18 amino acids. The V segment lost 5 bases and the J segment 2 bases; nucleotides outside the gene matches: 6. Per the germline V gene, CDR1 is SEHNR and CDR2 is FQNEAQ (reference sequence). CDR3 sequence (DNA): TGTGCCAGCAGCCCTCCGGGACTAGCGGGAGGTAACACCGGGGAGCTGTTTTTT. Protein: CASSPPGLAGGNTGELFF.

The gene calls are TRBV5-6 and TRBJ2-2; 8 bases map to TRBD2. After removal of 0 bases from V and 4 bases from J, the junction contained 5 bases not matched to a gene. The germline V gene has CDR1 SGHDT and CDR2 YYEEEE. The CDR3 has 16 residues. The CDR3 region has the DNA TGTGCCAGCAGCTTGGAACTAGCGGAGTTCACCGGGGAGCTGTTTTTT. Translating gives CASSLELAEFTGELFF.